Each of the 15 T cell receptor beta chains below was sequenced from the same sample in a study of cytomegalovirus exposure and HLA in healthy donors. Primers included in the PCR were 60 Vbeta and 13 Jbeta primers. Here immunoSEQ multiplex PCR was the method, and the copy in TCRdb shows in-frame clones only, minus some. With more than 100,000 clones in the sample, the ten largest clones hold less than 4.5%. Sequencing used PBMCs. The receptors shown here come from a man aged 18 to 29 in good health and CMV-seronegative.

This chain joins TRBV6-5 and TRBJ2-2, with TRBD1 matching 9 bases. With 6 bases clipped from V and 5 bases from J, the junction kept 7 bases outside the gene matches. The CDR3 totals 15 residues. The germline CDR1 and CDR2 sequences are MNHEY and SVGAGI. CDR3 DNA sequence: TGTGCCAGCAGATCCGGGACAGGGAAGACCGGGGAGCTGTTTTTT. This gives the protein CASRSGTGKTGELFF.

The genes are TRBV5-1 and TRBJ1-1; 7 nucleotides match TRBD1. This CDR3 region has 15 residues. Trimming removed 0 bases from V and 1 base from J; junction bases left unmatched: 3. CDR1 SGHRS and CDR2 YFSETQ come from the germline V gene. The CDR3 DNA reads TGCGCCAGCAGCTTGGAGGGACAGAGGAACACTGAAGCTTTCTTT. Amino acid sequence: CASSLEGQRNTEAFF.

The rearrangement links TRBV7-9 to TRBJ2-1; D may be TRBD1 (5 bases). V was pared by 5 bases and J by 3 bases, with 11 bases between. The germline gives CDR1 SEHNR, CDR2 FQNEAQ (reference sequence). The CDR3 has 14 amino acids. The CDR3 coding sequence is TGTGCCAGCAGCACCCGACAGCACTACAATGAGCAGTTCTTC. Translation gives CASSTRQHYNEQFF.

V is TRBV28 and J is TRBJ1-2, with TRBD1 identical over 7 bases. There are 16 residues in the CDR3. The germline gives CDR1 MDHEN, CDR2 SYDVKM. V was pared by 6 bases and J by 4 bases, with 14 bases of the junction left unmatched. The CDR3 DNA reads as TGTGCCAGCAGCGCCCTCGCGACAGGGCGTGCCTATGGCTACACCTTC. This gives the protein CASSALATGRAYGYTF.

The V and J genes are TRBV6-5 and TRBJ2-7; 8 bases fit TRBD2. Germline CDR1 reads MNHEY; CDR2 reads SVGAGI. The CDR3 is 16 residues long. V lost 3 bases and J lost 3; bases outside the gene matches: 10. CDR3: CASSYQLAGTLYEQYF. CDR3 in DNA: TGTGCCAGCAGTTATCAGCTAGCGGGTACTCTCTACGAGCAGTACTTC.

This sequence joins TRBV6-6 and TRBJ2-3; 10 positions agree with TRBD2. Unmatched junction bases numbered 3, after V lost 2 bases and J lost 4 bases. The CDR3 totals 15 residues. CDR1 and CDR2 from the germline V gene are MNHNY and SVGAGI (reference sequence). The CDR3 DNA is TGTGCCAGCAGTTACGGTAGCGGGGGGCCAGATACGCAGTATTTT. Protein sequence: CASSYGSGGPDTQYF.

This chain joins TRBV7-9 and TRBJ2-5, with 7 bases lining up with TRBD1. The CDR3 runs to 14 residues. Unmatched junction bases numbered 4, after V lost 5 bases and J lost 1 base. The V gene's germline CDR1 is SEHNR and CDR2 FQNEAQ (reference sequence). This CDR3 is CASSPDRSQETQYF. CDR3 sequence (DNA): TGTGCCAGCAGCCCGGACAGGAGCCAAGAGACCCAGTACTTC.

CDR3 residues: CASSPTADTQYF. DNA of the CDR3: TGTGCCAGCTCCCCCACGGCAGATACGCAGTATTTT. V usage is TRBV6-5 and J usage is TRBJ2-3; D unclear. CDR3 size: 12 residues. Germline loops: CDR1 MNHEY, CDR2 SVGAGI. V lost 8 bases to trimming and J lost 4 bases, with 10 bases between them.

The V and J genes are TRBV19 and TRBJ2-1, with TRBD2 identical over 11 bases. Germline V gives CDR1 LNHDA, CDR2 SQIVND (reference sequence). With 4 bases clipped from V and 7 bases from J, the junction kept 0 bases outside the gene matches. The CDR3 sequence is 13 residues long. The DNA of the CDR3 is TGTGCCAGTAGTAGACTAGCGGGGAATGAGCAGTTCTTC. Its protein is CASSRLAGNEQFF.

The CDR3 DNA is TGTGCCAGCAGACGACTAGCGATCGGGGAGCTGTTTTTT. Amino acid sequence: CASRRLAIGELFF. This chain uses TRBV27 with TRBJ2-2; 8 positions agree with TRBD2. CDR3 length: 13 residues. CDR1 MNHEY and CDR2 SMNVEV come from the germline V gene (reference sequence). V dropped 6 bases and J dropped 7; count of bases not matched to a gene: 4.

The rearrangement uses TRBV10-3 and TRBJ2-1; 11 bases map to TRBD2. The CDR3 sequence is 17 residues long. Germline-derived CDR1 and CDR2 are ENHRY and SYGVKD. Losses at the gene ends were 3 bases for V and 3 bases for J; bases not matched to a gene: 7. CDR3 sequence (DNA): TGTGCCATCAGTGATATCGTTGGGACTAGCGGCTACAATGAGCAGTTCTTC. Its protein product is CAISDIVGTSGYNEQFF.

The chain recombines TRBV27 with TRBJ2-1; 9 positions match TRBD1. Germline CDR1 is MNHEY and CDR2 is SMNVEV (reference sequence). Trimming cost V 6 bases and J 3 bases; bases outside gene matches: 6. The CDR3 totals 15 residues. CDR3 DNA sequence: TGTGCCAGCAGAACCGGGACAGGGCACTACAATGAGCAGTTCTTC. It codes for CASRTGTGHYNEQFF.

The chain is built from TRBV6-6 and TRBJ2-2; D may be TRBD1 (6 bases). V was trimmed by 8 bases and J by 4 bases, leaving 20 bases between them. There are 16 residues in the CDR3. The germline CDR1 and CDR2 sequences are MNHNY and SVGAGI (reference sequence). As DNA, the CDR3 is TGTGCCAGCGGGAACCAGGGGAGTGGAAGCACCGGGGAGCTGTTTTTT. Amino acid sequence: CASGNQGSGSTGELFF.

The V call is TRBV14, the J call TRBJ2-2, with D possibly matching TRBD2 (5 bases). The germline V and J ends were trimmed by 0 bases and 7 bases, with 9 bases remaining between them. Germline V gives CDR1 SGHDN, CDR2 FVKESK. The CDR3 has 14 amino acids. The CDR3 spells CASSQDPGVGELFF. DNA of the CDR3: TGTGCCAGCAGCCAAGATCCCGGGGTCGGGGAGCTGTTTTTT.

V and J are TRBV28 and TRBJ2-7; TRBD1 matches 7 bases. V lost 8 bases and J lost 2; bases outside the gene matches: 3. Germline V gene lookup returns CDR1 MDHEN and CDR2 SYDVKM. The CDR3 extends over 12 amino acids. CDR3 amino acids: CASRDRPYEQYF. The CDR3 nucleotides read TGTGCCAGCCGGGACAGACCCTACGAGCAGTACTTC.